A selection of T cell receptor beta chains follows, all from one sample in a study of blood T cells in healthy people across ages. Each CDR3 protein is one row after TCRdb ran MiXCR on the 5' RACE reads. There are 550,000 to 700,000 distinct CDR3 sequences in the sample; about 26% occur only once, and about 18% lies in the top ten. The source material was blood. Every receptor here comes from a woman aged 70-85 years in good health. CDR3s include the opening cysteine and the closing phenylalanine or tryptophan. Each record gives: D gene, V gene, clone size, J gene, CDR3 DNA, CDR3 protein. The D gene is left open where the match is weak. Clone size is shown for a subset of rows, as once, few, many or a class of expanded clone.

D gene: .
V gene: TRBV7-2
clone size: .
J gene: TRBJ2-1
CDR3 DNA: TGTGCCAGCAGCTTAGATCCCCAAAGGGCCTCCAATGAGCAGTTCTTC
CDR3 protein: CASSLDPQRASNEQFF

D gene: .
V gene: TRBV12-3/TRBV12-4
clone size: .
J gene: TRBJ2-3
CDR3 DNA: TGTGCCAGCAGTTTAGCGTTACAGGGCCTTATTCCAGATACGCAGTATTTT
CDR3 protein: CASSLALQGLIPDTQYF

D gene: TRBD1
V gene: TRBV6-4
clone size: .
J gene: TRBJ2-6
CDR3 DNA: TGTGCCAGCAGTACAACAGGGGGCTATGGGGCCAACGTCCTGACTTTC
CDR3 protein: CASSTTGGYGANVLTF

D gene: TRBD1
V gene: TRBV20-1
clone size: few
J gene: TRBJ2-5
CDR3 DNA: TGCAGTGCTATGGGACAGGACCAAGAGACCCAGTACTTC
CDR3 protein: CSAMGQDQETQYF

D gene: .
V gene: TRBV15
clone size: .
J gene: TRBJ2-2
CDR3 DNA: TGTGCCACCAGCAGAGAGGGATTCACCGGGGAGCTGTTTTTT
CDR3 protein: CATSREGFTGELFF

D gene: .
V gene: TRBV11-2
clone size: .
J gene: TRBJ2-5
CDR3 DNA: TGTGCCAGCAGCTTCGGCGGCCAGTCGAAAGAGACCCAGTACTTC
CDR3 protein: CASSFGGQSKETQYF

D gene: TRBD1
V gene: TRBV12-3/TRBV12-4
clone size: .
J gene: TRBJ2-7
CDR3 DNA: TGTGCCAGCAGTTTATTGACAGGGGTTATTGGCGAGCAGTACTTC
CDR3 protein: CASSLLTGVIGEQYF

D gene: .
V gene: TRBV20-1
clone size: many
J gene: TRBJ2-5
CDR3 DNA: TGCAGTGCTAGAGACCTAGGGTACCAAGAGACCCAGTACTTC
CDR3 protein: CSARDLGYQETQYF

D gene: .
V gene: TRBV12-5
clone size: .
J gene: TRBJ1-2
CDR3 DNA: TGTGCTAGTGGCTACTCCGGGGGCTATGGCTACACCTTC
CDR3 protein: CASGYSGGYGYTF

D gene: .
V gene: TRBV6-5
clone size: .
J gene: TRBJ1-5
CDR3 DNA: TGTGCCAGCAGTTACTCGACGCAGGGATGGCCCCAGCATTTT
CDR3 protein: CASSYSTQGWPQHF

D gene: .
V gene: TRBV7-2
clone size: many
J gene: TRBJ2-6
CDR3 DNA: TGTGCCAGCAGCTCCCGGGGCCGTACCTCTGGGGCCAACGTCCTGACTTTC
CDR3 protein: CASSSRGRTSGANVLTF

D gene: TRBD2
V gene: TRBV11-2
clone size: .
J gene: TRBJ2-1
CDR3 DNA: TGTGCCAGCAGCTGGACTAGCGGACCCTACAATGAGCAGTTCTTC
CDR3 protein: CASSWTSGPYNEQFF

D gene: .
V gene: TRBV7-9
clone size: .
J gene: TRBJ2-3
CDR3 DNA: TGTGCCAGCAAAACGGGCACAGATACGCAGTATTTT
CDR3 protein: CASKTGTDTQYF

D gene: .
V gene: TRBV4-1
clone size: few
J gene: TRBJ2-3
CDR3 DNA: TGCGCCAGCAGCCAAGAGGAGTCAGATACGCAGTATTTT
CDR3 protein: CASSQEESDTQYF

D gene: .
V gene: TRBV21-1
clone size: few
J gene: TRBJ2-1
CDR3 DNA: TGTGCCAGCAGCAAAGTGCCCCCTCGAGGGACTACCTACAATGAGCAGTTCTTC
CDR3 protein: CASSKVPPRGTTYNEQFF

D gene: TRBD1
V gene: TRBV7-9
clone size: .
J gene: TRBJ1-2
CDR3 DNA: TGTGCCAGCAGCCCCGGTGGGGGCAGGGGGTTCGGTGGCTACACCTTC
CDR3 protein: CASSPGGGRGFGGYTF

D gene: TRBD2
V gene: TRBV12-3/TRBV12-4
clone size: .
J gene: TRBJ2-3
CDR3 DNA: TGTGCCAGCAGTTTATTGCGGGGGGTCACAGATACGCAGTATTTT
CDR3 protein: CASSLLRGVTDTQYF

D gene: .
V gene: TRBV21-1
clone size: few
J gene: TRBJ2-2
CDR3 DNA: TGTGCCAGCAAATCACAGGGGGCCGGGTACACCGGGGAGCTGTTTTTT
CDR3 protein: CASKSQGAGYTGELFF

D gene: .
V gene: TRBV11-2
clone size: .
J gene: TRBJ1-1
CDR3 DNA: TGTGCCAGCAGCTTGGAACAACAGTTTCAAGCTTTCTTT
CDR3 protein: CASSLEQQFQAFF

D gene: TRBD1
V gene: TRBV3-1
clone size: .
J gene: TRBJ2-5
CDR3 DNA: TGTGCTAGTCAACGATCGGGACAGGGAGGGACCCAGTACTTC
CDR3 protein: CASQRSGQGGTQYF

D gene: TRBD1
V gene: TRBV7-2
clone size: few
J gene: TRBJ1-2
CDR3 DNA: TGTGCCTCTGCAACGGACAGGGGGTCCAACTATGGCTACACCTTC
CDR3 protein: CASATDRGSNYGYTF

D gene: .
V gene: TRBV3-1
clone size: .
J gene: TRBJ2-5
CDR3 DNA: TGTGCCAGCAGCCAAGAAGGGGCTGCGCAGTACTTC
CDR3 protein: CASSQEGAAQYF

D gene: .
V gene: TRBV28
clone size: few
J gene: TRBJ2-5
CDR3 DNA: TGTGCCAGCACCCCATGGGGGGAACAAGAGACCCAGTACTTC
CDR3 protein: CASTPWGEQETQYF

D gene: TRBD2
V gene: TRBV5-1
clone size: .
J gene: TRBJ2-3
CDR3 DNA: TGCGCCAGCAGTTCGGACCCAGCGGGGGGCACGCAGTATTTT
CDR3 protein: CASSSDPAGGTQYF

D gene: .
V gene: TRBV2
clone size: few
J gene: TRBJ1-1
CDR3 DNA: TGTGCCAGCAGTGTTCAGACGGCCGTTGAAGCTTTCTTT
CDR3 protein: CASSVQTAVEAFF

D gene: TRBD1
V gene: TRBV14
clone size: .
J gene: TRBJ2-1
CDR3 DNA: TGTGCCAGCAGCCAAGATCAGGCAGGGGGGCAGTTCTTC
CDR3 protein: CASSQDQAGGQFF

D gene: TRBD2
V gene: TRBV20-1
clone size: .
J gene: TRBJ2-5
CDR3 DNA: TGCAGTGCTAGAGGCGAACTAGCGGGGGGGCTGTCGGAGACCCAGTACTTC
CDR3 protein: CSARGELAGGLSETQYF

D gene: .
V gene: TRBV24-1
clone size: few
J gene: TRBJ2-1
CDR3 DNA: TGTGCCACCAGTGATTTTGGGGGACCCAATGAGCAGTTCTTC
CDR3 protein: CATSDFGGPNEQFF

D gene: .
V gene: TRBV20-1
clone size: .
J gene: TRBJ2-3
CDR3 DNA: TGCAGTGCTAGGGATCGTAGCACAGATACGCAGTATTTT
CDR3 protein: CSARDRSTDTQYF

D gene: TRBD1
V gene: TRBV3-1
clone size: .
J gene: TRBJ2-2
CDR3 DNA: TGTGCCAGCAGGCAAGGGACAGCCCACACCGGGGAGCTGTTTTTT
CDR3 protein: CASRQGTAHTGELFF

D gene: .
V gene: TRBV7-9
clone size: few
J gene: TRBJ1-5
CDR3 DNA: TGTGCCAGCAGCCCAGGATGGGTGTCCTCAGTTGGCAATCAGCCCCAGCATTTT
CDR3 protein: CASSPGWVSSVGNQPQHF

D gene: TRBD1
V gene: TRBV7-2
clone size: .
J gene: TRBJ2-7
CDR3 DNA: TGTGCCAGCAACCCGACAGGGGGCGGTTCCTACGAGCAGTACTTC
CDR3 protein: CASNPTGGGSYEQYF

D gene: TRBD1
V gene: TRBV6-5
clone size: .
J gene: TRBJ1-1
CDR3 DNA: TGTGCCAGCAGTAAGGACAGGGGCACTGAAGCTTTCTTT
CDR3 protein: CASSKDRGTEAFF

D gene: TRBD2
V gene: TRBV18
clone size: once
J gene: TRBJ2-5
CDR3 DNA: TGTGCCAGCTCGACGTCCGGGACTAGGCAAGAGACCCAGTACTTC
CDR3 protein: CASSTSGTRQETQYF

D gene: .
V gene: TRBV6-2/TRBV6-3
clone size: .
J gene: TRBJ2-7
CDR3 DNA: TGTGCCAGCAGTTACGTCAGCTCCTACGAGCAGTACTTC
CDR3 protein: CASSYVSSYEQYF

D gene: .
V gene: TRBV6-6
clone size: few
J gene: TRBJ1-4
CDR3 DNA: TGTGCCAGCAGTTACCTACAGGGAGCAAGTGAAAAACTGTTTTTT
CDR3 protein: CASSYLQGASEKLFF

D gene: TRBD1
V gene: TRBV5-1
clone size: few
J gene: TRBJ1-4
CDR3 DNA: TGCGCCAGCAGCGCCCAGGGGGGAGAATATGAAAAACTGTTTTTT
CDR3 protein: CASSAQGGEYEKLFF

D gene: .
V gene: TRBV5-1
clone size: few
J gene: TRBJ2-2
CDR3 DNA: TGCGCCAGCAGCTCAGGACAGCCTACGAACACCGGGGAGCTGTTTTTT
CDR3 protein: CASSSGQPTNTGELFF

D gene: TRBD1
V gene: TRBV7-3
clone size: .
J gene: TRBJ1-2
CDR3 DNA: TGTGCCAGCAGCCCAGGACAGGGGGTCCGTGGCTACACCTTC
CDR3 protein: CASSPGQGVRGYTF

D gene: TRBD1
V gene: TRBV5-1
clone size: few
J gene: TRBJ2-1
CDR3 DNA: TGCGCCAGCAGCGTGGGACAGGGCGATTTGAAGTTCTTC
CDR3 protein: CASSVGQGDLKFF